Described below is a single TCR beta chain sequence and its context. No antigen is known for it. This entry belongs to a study of cytomegalovirus exposure and HLA in healthy donors. Study summary: Caucasian-associated ancestry cluster membership applied to over 80% of several hundred genotyped donors.

With 8 bases removed from V and 1 base from J, the gap between germline ends came to 8 bases. There are 12 residues in the CDR3. Per germline, CDR1 LNHDA and CDR2 SQIVND (reference sequence). Overall study results and limits: What a later analysis showed was that several of the most significant clusters appeared linked to common viral pathogens. An analysis that came later showed most CMV-associated TCR beta chains appearing HLA-restricted. The CMV antigen specificity of a few CMV-associated chains was confirmed through in vitro analysis.

In the PCR, 60 Vbeta and 13 Jbeta primers were used. Sequencing used immunoSEQ multiplex PCR; TCRdb keeps in-frame clones, though not all of them. This table holds around 190,000 clones, approximately 85% found once. The origin of this receptor is a woman aged 50 to 60 in good health and CMV-seronegative. The sequenced sample consisted of PBMCs. The J gene is TRBJ1-1, the V gene TRBV19, with D maybe TRBD1 (5 bases). CDR3 coding DNA: TGTGCCAGTTGTGACAGGAACACTGAAGCTTTCTTT. It encodes CASCDRNTEAFF.